A selection of T cell receptor beta chains follows, all from one sample in a study of vaccination and CD4 T cells after COVID-19. No antigen has been identified for these receptors. TCRdb analysed the PCR reads with MiXCR anew, one entry per CDR3 protein. The sample yields about 14,000 distinct CDR3 sequences, about 25% seen once. Sequenced sample: cultured CD4+ T cells from blood. The source is a human donor with COVID-19. Each CDR3 is given without its conserved first and last residue.

j_gene: TRBJ2-3
v_gene: TRBV11-3
CDR3aa: ASSAKGQKRRTDTQY

j_gene: TRBJ1-2
v_gene: TRBV6-4
CDR3aa: ASSDSWGPRLGGYT

j_gene: TRBJ1-5
v_gene: TRBV10-1
CDR3aa: ASSESGTGMQPQH

j_gene: TRBJ2-7
v_gene: TRBV6-1
CDR3aa: ASTPGTTLSYEQY

j_gene: TRBJ1-3
v_gene: TRBV18
CDR3aa: ASSPAFEASRNTIY

j_gene: TRBJ1-5
v_gene: TRBV12-3/TRBV12-4
CDR3aa: ASSLGAGRRNQPQH

j_gene: TRBJ2-2
v_gene: TRBV6-2/TRBV6-3
CDR3aa: ASSYSGGRDPGELF

j_gene: TRBJ2-3
v_gene: TRBV2
CDR3aa: ASRGAGPTDTQY

j_gene: TRBJ2-4
v_gene: TRBV7-9
CDR3aa: ASSLWSGATYSKNIQY

j_gene: TRBJ2-3
v_gene: TRBV6-2/TRBV6-3
CDR3aa: ASTLAGGTDTQY

j_gene: TRBJ2-1
v_gene: TRBV11-3
CDR3aa: ASSPGTSVLQQF

j_gene: TRBJ1-2
v_gene: TRBV12-3/TRBV12-4
CDR3aa: ASSSDRGGYGYT

j_gene: TRBJ2-5
v_gene: TRBV11-2
CDR3aa: ASSLDGRPWETQY

j_gene: TRBJ2-5
v_gene: TRBV10-3
CDR3aa: AISEPLGQGGQETQY

j_gene: TRBJ2-4
v_gene: TRBV6-1
CDR3aa: ASSESGAIDKNIQY

j_gene: TRBJ2-3
v_gene: TRBV11-3
CDR3aa: ASSSPSGSGGTDTQY